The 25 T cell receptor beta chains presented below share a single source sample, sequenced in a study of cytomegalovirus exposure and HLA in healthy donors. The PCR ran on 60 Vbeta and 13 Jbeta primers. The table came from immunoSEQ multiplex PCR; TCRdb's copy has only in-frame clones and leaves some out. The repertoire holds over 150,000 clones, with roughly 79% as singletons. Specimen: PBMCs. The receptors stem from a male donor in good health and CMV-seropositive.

In DNA, the CDR3 is TGTGCCAGCAGCTTGGAGGGGGAAAGGCACTATGGCTACACCTTC. Translated: CASSLEGERHYGYTF. V gene TRBV5-6 combines with J gene TRBJ1-2; possibly TRBD1 for D (6 bases). This CDR3 is built from 15 residues. V gave up 0 bases and J gave up 3 bases, with 12 bases separating them. The germline gives CDR1 SGHDT, CDR2 YYEEEE.

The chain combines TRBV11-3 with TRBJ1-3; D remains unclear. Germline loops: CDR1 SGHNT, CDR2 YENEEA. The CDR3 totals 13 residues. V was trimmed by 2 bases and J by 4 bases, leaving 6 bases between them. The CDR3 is CASSLSRGNTIYF. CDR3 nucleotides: TGTGCCAGCAGCTTAAGTCGGGGAAACACCATATATTTT.

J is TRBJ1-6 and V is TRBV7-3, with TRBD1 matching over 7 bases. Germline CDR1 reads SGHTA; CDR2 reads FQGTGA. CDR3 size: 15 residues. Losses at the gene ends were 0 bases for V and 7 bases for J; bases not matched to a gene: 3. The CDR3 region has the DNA TGTGCCAGCAGCTTAACGACGACAGGGAATTCACCCCTCCACTTT. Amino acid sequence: CASSLTTTGNSPLHF.

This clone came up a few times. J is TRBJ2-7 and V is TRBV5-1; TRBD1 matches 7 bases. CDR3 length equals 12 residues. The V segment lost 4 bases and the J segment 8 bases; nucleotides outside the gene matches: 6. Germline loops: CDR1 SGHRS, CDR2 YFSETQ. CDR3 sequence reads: CASSPLQGQQYF. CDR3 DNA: TGCGCCAGCAGCCCACTACAGGGGCAGCAGTACTTC. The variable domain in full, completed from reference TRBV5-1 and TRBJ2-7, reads KAGVTQTPRYLIKTRGQQVTLSCSPISGHRSVSWYQQTPGQGLQFLFEYFSETQRNKGNFPGRFSGRQFSNSRSEMNVSTLELGDSALYLCASSPLQGQQYFGPGTRLTVT.

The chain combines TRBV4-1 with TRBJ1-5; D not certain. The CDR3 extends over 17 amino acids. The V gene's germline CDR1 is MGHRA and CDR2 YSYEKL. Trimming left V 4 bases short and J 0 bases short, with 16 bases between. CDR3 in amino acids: CASSPEAEDYSNQPQHF. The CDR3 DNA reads TGCGCCAGCAGCCCGGAGGCGGAAGATTATAGCAATCAGCCCCAGCATTTT.

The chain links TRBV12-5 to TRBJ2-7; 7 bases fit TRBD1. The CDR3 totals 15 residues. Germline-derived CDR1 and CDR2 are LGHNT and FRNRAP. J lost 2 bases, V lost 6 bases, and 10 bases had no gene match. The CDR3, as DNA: TGTGCTAGTGGCACGACCGGACAGGATACCTACGAGCAGTACTTC. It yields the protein CASGTTGQDTYEQYF. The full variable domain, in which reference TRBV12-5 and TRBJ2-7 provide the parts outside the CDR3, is DARVTQTPRHKVTEMGQEVTMRCQPILGHNTVFWYRQTMMQGLELLAYFRNRAPLDDSGMPKDRFSAEMPDATLATLKIQPSEPRDSAVYFCASGTTGQDTYEQYFGPGTRLTVT.

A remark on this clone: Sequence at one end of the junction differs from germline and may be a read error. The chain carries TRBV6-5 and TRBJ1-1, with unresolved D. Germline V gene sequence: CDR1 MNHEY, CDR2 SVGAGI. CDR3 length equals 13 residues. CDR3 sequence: CASRVRGNTEALF. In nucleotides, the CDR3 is TGTGCCAGCAGGGTTAGAGGAAACACTGAAGCTCTCTTT.

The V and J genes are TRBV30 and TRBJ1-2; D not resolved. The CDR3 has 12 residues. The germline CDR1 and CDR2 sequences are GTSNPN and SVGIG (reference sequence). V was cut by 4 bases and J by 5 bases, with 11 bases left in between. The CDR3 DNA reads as TGTGCCTGGACGGGAAATGGTTATGGCTACACCTTC. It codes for CAWTGNGYGYTF.

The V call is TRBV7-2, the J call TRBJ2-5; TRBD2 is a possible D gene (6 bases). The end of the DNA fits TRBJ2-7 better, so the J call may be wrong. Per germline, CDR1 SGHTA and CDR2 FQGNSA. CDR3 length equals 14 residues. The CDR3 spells CASSLDPGRYEQYF. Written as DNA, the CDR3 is TGTGCCAGCAGCTTAGACCCAGGGAGGTACGAGCAGTACTTC.

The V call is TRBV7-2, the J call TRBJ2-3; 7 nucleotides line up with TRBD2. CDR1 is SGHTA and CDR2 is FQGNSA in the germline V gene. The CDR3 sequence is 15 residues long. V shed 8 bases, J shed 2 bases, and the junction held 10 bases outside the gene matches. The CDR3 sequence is CASALGGRYTDTQYF. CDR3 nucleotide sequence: TGTGCCAGCGCTCTGGGGGGGAGATACACAGATACGCAGTATTTT.

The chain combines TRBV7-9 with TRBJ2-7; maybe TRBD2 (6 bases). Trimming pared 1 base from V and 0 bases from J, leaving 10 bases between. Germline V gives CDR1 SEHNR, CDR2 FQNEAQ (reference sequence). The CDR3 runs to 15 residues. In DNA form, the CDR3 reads TGTGCCAGCAGCTTAGGGGGGGAAGTCTCCTACGAGCAGTACTTC. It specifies CASSLGGEVSYEQYF.

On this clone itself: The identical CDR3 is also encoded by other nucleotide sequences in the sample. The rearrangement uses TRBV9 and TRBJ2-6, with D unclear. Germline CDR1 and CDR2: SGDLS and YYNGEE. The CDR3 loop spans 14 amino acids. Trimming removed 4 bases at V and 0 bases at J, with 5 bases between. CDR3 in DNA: TGTGCCAGCAGCCCGGTCTCTGGGGCCAACGTCCTGACTTTC. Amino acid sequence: CASSPVSGANVLTF.

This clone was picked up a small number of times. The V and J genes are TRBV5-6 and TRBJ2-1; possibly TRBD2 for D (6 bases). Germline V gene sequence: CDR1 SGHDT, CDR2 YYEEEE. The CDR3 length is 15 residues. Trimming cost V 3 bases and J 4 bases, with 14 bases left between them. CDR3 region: CASSSRDGAYNEQFF. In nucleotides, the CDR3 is TGTGCCAGCAGCTCGCGGGACGGGGCGTACAATGAGCAGTTCTTC.

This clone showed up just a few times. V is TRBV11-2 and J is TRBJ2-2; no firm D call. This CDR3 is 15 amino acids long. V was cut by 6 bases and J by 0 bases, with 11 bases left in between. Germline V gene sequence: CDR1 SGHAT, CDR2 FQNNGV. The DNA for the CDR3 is TGTGCCAGCAGTGCGGAAGGATCGAACACCGGGGAGCTGTTTTTT. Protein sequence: CASSAEGSNTGELFF. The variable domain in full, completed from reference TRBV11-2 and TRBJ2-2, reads EAGVAQSPRYKIIEKRQSVAFWCNPISGHATLYWYQQILGQGPKLLIQFQNNGVVDDSQLPKDRFSAERLKGVDSTLKIQPAKLEDSAVYLCASSAEGSNTGELFFGEGSRLTVL.

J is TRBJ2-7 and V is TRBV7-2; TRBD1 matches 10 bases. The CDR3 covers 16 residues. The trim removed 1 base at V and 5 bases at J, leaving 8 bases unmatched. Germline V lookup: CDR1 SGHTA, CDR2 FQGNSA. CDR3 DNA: TGTGCCAGCAGCTTAGACGGGACAGGGGTCCCTCACGAGCAGTACTTC. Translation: CASSLDGTGVPHEQYF.

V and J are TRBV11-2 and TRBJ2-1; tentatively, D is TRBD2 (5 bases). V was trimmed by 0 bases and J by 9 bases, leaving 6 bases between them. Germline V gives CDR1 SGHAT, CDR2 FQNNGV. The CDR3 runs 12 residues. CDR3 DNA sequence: TGTGCCAGCAGCTTAGATCGGGGTGAGCAGTTCTTC. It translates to CASSLDRGEQFF.

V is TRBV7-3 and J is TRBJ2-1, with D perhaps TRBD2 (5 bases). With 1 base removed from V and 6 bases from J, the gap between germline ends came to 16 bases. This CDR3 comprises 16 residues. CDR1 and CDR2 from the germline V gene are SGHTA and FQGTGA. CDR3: CASSLRGGGLANEQFF. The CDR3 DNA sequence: TGTGCCAGCAGCTTAAGGGGTGGAGGTCTAGCCAATGAGCAGTTCTTC.

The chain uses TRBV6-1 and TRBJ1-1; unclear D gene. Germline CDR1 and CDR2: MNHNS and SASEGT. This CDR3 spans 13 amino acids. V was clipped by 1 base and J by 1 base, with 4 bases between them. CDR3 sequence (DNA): TGTGCCAGCAGTGAAGGGCCGAACACTGAAGCTTTCTTT. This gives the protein CASSEGPNTEAFF.

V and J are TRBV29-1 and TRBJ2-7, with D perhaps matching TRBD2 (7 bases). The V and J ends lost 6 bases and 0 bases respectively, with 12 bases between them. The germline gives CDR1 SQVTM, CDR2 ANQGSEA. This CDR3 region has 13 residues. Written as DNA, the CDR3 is TGCAGCGTACGGGGGGCTAGCTCCTACGAGCAGTACTTC. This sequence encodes CSVRGASSYEQYF.

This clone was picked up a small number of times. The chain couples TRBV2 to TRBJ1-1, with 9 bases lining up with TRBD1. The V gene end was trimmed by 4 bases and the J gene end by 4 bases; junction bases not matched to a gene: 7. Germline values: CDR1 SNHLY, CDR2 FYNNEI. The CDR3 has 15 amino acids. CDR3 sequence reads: CASSGAGTGSTEAFF. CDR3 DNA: TGTGCCAGCAGTGGAGCCGGGACAGGGAGCACTGAAGCTTTCTTT.

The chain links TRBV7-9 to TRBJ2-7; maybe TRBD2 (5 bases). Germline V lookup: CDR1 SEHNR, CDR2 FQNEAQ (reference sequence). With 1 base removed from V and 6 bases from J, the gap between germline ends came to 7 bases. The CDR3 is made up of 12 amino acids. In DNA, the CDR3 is TGTGCCAGCAGCTTAGGAGGGAGCGAGCAGTACTTC. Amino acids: CASSLGGSEQYF.

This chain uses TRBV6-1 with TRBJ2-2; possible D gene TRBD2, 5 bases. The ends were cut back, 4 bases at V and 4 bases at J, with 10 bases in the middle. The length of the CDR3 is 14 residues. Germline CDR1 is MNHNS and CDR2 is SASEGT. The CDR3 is CASSAGWGTGELFF. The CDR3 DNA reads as TGTGCCAGCAGTGCGGGGTGGGGCACCGGGGAGCTGTTTTTT.

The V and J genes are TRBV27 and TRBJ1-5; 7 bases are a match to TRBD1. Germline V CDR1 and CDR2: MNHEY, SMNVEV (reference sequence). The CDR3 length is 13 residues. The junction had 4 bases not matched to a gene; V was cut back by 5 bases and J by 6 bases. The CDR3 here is CASSRQGFQPQHF. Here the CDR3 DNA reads TGTGCCAGCAGTCGACAGGGTTTTCAGCCCCAGCATTTT.

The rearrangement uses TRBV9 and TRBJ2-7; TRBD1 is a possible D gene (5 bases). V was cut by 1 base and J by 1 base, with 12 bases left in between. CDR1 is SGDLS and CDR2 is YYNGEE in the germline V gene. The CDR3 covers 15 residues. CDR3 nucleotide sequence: TGTGCCAGCAGCGTAAGTGCAGGGATATCCTACGAGCAGTACTTC. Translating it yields CASSVSAGISYEQYF.

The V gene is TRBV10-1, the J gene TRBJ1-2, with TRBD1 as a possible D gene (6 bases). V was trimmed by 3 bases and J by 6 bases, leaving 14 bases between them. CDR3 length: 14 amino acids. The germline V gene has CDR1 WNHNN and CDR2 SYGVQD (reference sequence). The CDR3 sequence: CASSERGGAHGYTF. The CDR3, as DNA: TGCGCCAGCAGTGAAAGGGGGGGGGCCCATGGCTACACCTTC.